The rows below give T cell receptor beta chains drawn from one sample of a study of B cell selection in AIRE deficiency. Only in-frame clones appear in the TCRdb table, and some are missing; sequencing was by immunoSEQ multiplex PCR. Of approximately 24,000 clones listed, over 95% are singletons. Source material: CD4+CD127+ conventional T cells sorted from PBMCs. The receptors stem from a human donor in good health. Both conserved end residues are part of each CDR3. A D gene is named only where the DNA matches it firmly. Some rows have no size entry. The others give once, few or many, or a class for an expanded clone.

V gene,J gene,clone size,D gene,CDR3 DNA,CDR3 protein
TRBV5-4,TRBJ2-7,NA,TRBD1,TGTGCCAGCAGCTTCAGGACAGGGGGCTCCTACGAGCAGTACTTC,CASSFRTGGSYEQYF
TRBV19,TRBJ1-1,NA,NA,TGTGCCAGTAGTATCGGATATCTGGCTGAAGCTTTCTTT,CASSIGYLAEAFF
TRBV30,TRBJ2-5,NA,NA,TGTGCCTGGAGTAGGGACCTTATTACCCCAGAGACCCAGTACTTC,CAWSRDLITPETQYF
TRBV6-1,TRBJ1-1,NA,NA,TGTGCCAGCAGTGAACAGGGGTGGACTGAAGCTTTCTTT,CASSEQGWTEAFF
TRBV2,TRBJ1-5,NA,TRBD1,TGTGCCAGCAGTGAACGGACAGGGAGTCAGCCCCAGCATTTT,CASSERTGSQPQHF
TRBV11-2,TRBJ2-7,NA,TRBD1,TGTGCCAGCAGGATGACAGGGGACTACGAGCAGTACTTC,CASRMTGDYEQYF
TRBV6-6,TRBJ2-2,NA,TRBD2,TGTGCCGCAACTAGCGGGGGGAGGGGTACCGGGGAGCTGTTTTTT,CAATSGGRGTGELFF
TRBV9,TRBJ2-3,NA,NA,TGTGCCAGCAGCGTATTAGGGGCGGGGGCCACAGATACGCAGTATTTT,CASSVLGAGATDTQYF
TRBV7-9,TRBJ2-2,NA,TRBD2,TGTGCCAGCAGCCGACAAAGGGGCGGGAGAGCACACACCGGGGAGCTGTTTTTT,CASSRQRGGRAHTGELFF
TRBV5-4,TRBJ2-1,NA,TRBD2,TGTGCCAGCAGCTTGGTCCTAGCGGGATTGGATGAGCAGTTCTTC,CASSLVLAGLDEQFF
TRBV6-5,TRBJ1-4,NA,TRBD1,TGTGCCAGCAGATGGACAGGGATAGATGAAAAACTGTTTTTT,CASRWTGIDEKLFF
TRBV11-2,TRBJ1-4,NA,NA,TGTGCCAGCAGCCATAGCACGGGGATTAATGAAAAACTGTTTTTT,CASSHSTGINEKLFF
TRBV6-1,TRBJ1-1,once,NA,TGTGCCAGCACCGGGACGTGGGCCGGCACTGAAGCTTTCTTT,CASTGTWAGTEAFF
TRBV9,TRBJ2-3,NA,NA,TGTGCCAGCAGCGCCGACCACTCTAGCACAGATACGCAGTATTTT,CASSADHSSTDTQYF
TRBV6-6,TRBJ2-2,NA,NA,TGTGCCAGCAGGGGAACAGGATTCACCGGGGAGCTGTTTTTT,CASRGTGFTGELFF
TRBV15,TRBJ1-2,NA,TRBD1,TGTGCCACCAGCAGCAGGACAGGGGGAAACTATGGCTACACCTTC,CATSSRTGGNYGYTF
TRBV7-2,TRBJ1-6,NA,NA,TGTGCCAGCAGACATAAAGGTTCACCCCTCCACTTT,CASRHKGSPLHF
TRBV19,TRBJ2-7,NA,NA,TGTGCCAGTAGTATTCAGCGGGACAGCGAGCAGTACTTC,CASSIQRDSEQYF
TRBV29-1,TRBJ1-3,NA,NA,TGTAGCGTCCGGGTTCCCTCCTCTGGAAACACCATATATTTT,CSVRVPSSGNTIYF
TRBV9,TRBJ2-1,once,TRBD2,TGTGCCAGCAGCGCGGGAGGTGGCTACAATGAGCAGTTCTTC,CASSAGGGYNEQFF
TRBV14,TRBJ2-3,NA,NA,TGTGCCAGCAGCCAAGATCAATTATCGGTCGATACGCAGTATTTT,CASSQDQLSVDTQYF
TRBV2,TRBJ2-7,NA,NA,TGTGCCAGCAGCTTAGGTCCAGGGGGGGACGAGCAGTACTTC,CASSLGPGGDEQYF
TRBV2,TRBJ2-7,NA,TRBD2,TGTGCCAGCAGGGCGCTAGCGGGGCTCCCCTACGAGCAGTACTTC,CASRALAGLPYEQYF
TRBV5-1,TRBJ1-6,NA,TRBD1,TGCGCCAGCAGCTGGGGACCCCCCGGGACAGGGGATTCACCCCTCCACTTT,CASSWGPPGTGDSPLHF
TRBV9,TRBJ2-1,NA,TRBD2,TGTGCCAGCAGCCCACCCCAACTAGCGGAACGTTCCTACAATGAGCAGTTCTTC,CASSPPQLAERSYNEQFF
TRBV5-5,TRBJ2-1,NA,TRBD2,TGTGCCAGCAGCTTGGTTGCGGGAGGTCGCAATGAGCAGTTCTTC,CASSLVAGGRNEQFF
TRBV6-5,TRBJ2-1,NA,NA,TGTGCCAGCAGCTTCGGGGCAGGCCGCAAGGTCTTC,CASSFGAGRKVF
TRBV9,TRBJ2-3,NA,TRBD2,TGTGCCAGCAGCGCCAAAGGGCGGGAGTCGGCAGATACGCAGTATTTT,CASSAKGRESADTQYF
TRBV7-6,TRBJ1-1,NA,NA,TGTGCCAGCAGCTTAGAGACGGATATGAACACTGAAGCTTTCTTT,CASSLETDMNTEAFF
TRBV5-4,TRBJ1-5,NA,NA,TGTGCCAGCAGCCAAGAATGGGGGGCCCCAGAACCGAATCAGCCCCAGCATTTT,CASSQEWGAPEPNQPQHF
TRBV6-5,TRBJ1-2,NA,NA,TGTGCCAGCAGCCGAGTGATGGGAGATTGGGGCTACACCTTC,CASSRVMGDWGYTF
TRBV6-6,TRBJ1-2,NA,TRBD1,TGTGCCAGCAGCGGTCGACAGGGCTATGGCTACACCTTC,CASSGRQGYGYTF
TRBV18,TRBJ2-5,NA,TRBD1,TGTGCCAGCTCCCGAGACAGGGGGCGGGAGACCCAGTACTTC,CASSRDRGRETQYF
TRBV7-2,TRBJ1-6,NA,NA,TGTGCCAGCAGCCCCCGGGACATACTTTCACCCCTCCACTTT,CASSPRDILSPLHF
TRBV20-1,TRBJ1-1,NA,NA,TGCAGTGCGGGTACTGAAGCTTTCTTT,CSAGTEAFF
TRBV5-8,TRBJ2-7,NA,NA,TGTGCCAGCAGCTTGAGCGTCTACGAGCAGTACTTC,CASSLSVYEQYF
TRBV6-1,TRBJ2-3,NA,TRBD1,TGTGCCAGCAGTGTAGAGGACAGGAGCTCTAGCACAGATACGCAGTATTTT,CASSVEDRSSSTDTQYF
TRBV12-5,TRBJ2-1,NA,NA,TGTGCTAGTGGTTCGGCGCAGGGTAGGAATGAGCAGTTCTTC,CASGSAQGRNEQFF
TRBV5-4,TRBJ2-1,NA,TRBD2,TGTGCCAGCAGTTCCGGGGTAGCGGGAGAGGGGGGCAATGAGCAGTTCTTC,CASSSGVAGEGGNEQFF
TRBV7-2,TRBJ1-2,NA,NA,TGTGCCAGCAGCGAGACAGGCTATGGCTACACCTTC,CASSETGYGYTF
TRBV5-4,TRBJ1-2,NA,NA,TGTGCCAGCACCTCTCATAAGGGAGACTATGGCTACACCTTC,CASTSHKGDYGYTF
TRBV6-5,TRBJ1-2,NA,TRBD1,TGTGCCAGCAGTACCGGACAGGGGTATGGCTACACCTTC,CASSTGQGYGYTF
TRBV9,TRBJ1-2,NA,NA,TGTGCCAGCAGCACCACAGGGCACTCTAACTATGGCTACACCTTC,CASSTTGHSNYGYTF
TRBV15,TRBJ2-5,NA,TRBD1,TGTGCCACCAGCAGATACAGGGGCCCCCAAGAGACCCAGTACTTC,CATSRYRGPQETQYF
TRBV6-6,TRBJ1-1,once,NA,TGTGCCAGCTATAAAAGGGGGGGCACTGAAGCTTTCTTT,CASYKRGGTEAFF
TRBV29-1,TRBJ1-4,NA,TRBD1,TGCAGCGTTGTTTGGACAGGGATTGAAAAACTGTTTTTT,CSVVWTGIEKLFF
TRBV6-1,TRBJ1-2,NA,NA,TGTGCCAGCAGTGAAGACACCAGCCTTAACTATGGCTACACCTTC,CASSEDTSLNYGYTF
TRBV7-2,TRBJ2-1,NA,TRBD2,TGTGCCAGCAGCGCCACGCTAGCGGGGCGGTTCTTC,CASSATLAGRFF
TRBV7-9,TRBJ2-1,NA,NA,TGTGCCAGCAGCTCGGGCGTCTATGATGAGCAGTTCTTC,CASSSGVYDEQFF
TRBV6-6,TRBJ2-7,NA,NA,TGTGCCAGCAGTTACAGCTGGGGGGTGGACTACGAGCAGTACTTC,CASSYSWGVDYEQYF
TRBV30,TRBJ2-5,NA,NA,TGTGCCGGGGGGCCCCAGGTTCAAGAGACCCAGTACTTC,CAGGPQVQETQYF
TRBV6-5,TRBJ2-5,NA,NA,TGTGCCAGCACCACGGGCGGGAAAGAGACCCAGTACTTC,CASTTGGKETQYF
TRBV5-1,TRBJ2-7,NA,NA,TGCGCCAGCAGCTTGCGAGGCCCAGAGAGCTACGAGCAGTACTTC,CASSLRGPESYEQYF
TRBV11-2,TRBJ1-1,NA,NA,TGTGCCAGCAGCTTAGTACCCCTGGTGATGAACACTGAAGCTTTCTTT,CASSLVPLVMNTEAFF